The rows below give T cell receptor beta chains drawn from one sample of a study of T cell repertoires in cytomegalovirus infection. These receptors' targets are unknown. MiXCR, applied by TCRdb to the reads, yields one record per CDR3 protein. The data hold roughly 730,000 distinct CDR3 sequences, with roughly 33% observed a single time. Here the sequenced sample was cultured PBMCs, taken from culture after CMV antigen stimulation. These receptors came from a human donor in good health (CMV status not recorded). Some clones in this sample may be carry-over from other donors' samples. Both conserved end residues are part of each CDR3. D genes are given only for firm matches. The listing skips clone size in some rows; elsewhere it reads once, few, many or a size class.

d_call	j_call	v_call	clone_size	cdr3_nt	cdr3_aa
NA	TRBJ2-5	TRBV12-3/TRBV12-4	few	TGTGCCAGCAGCAGTAACAGGGTGGAGACCCAGTACTTC	CASSSNRVETQYF
TRBD2	TRBJ2-2	TRBV28	NA	TGTGCCAGCAGTTTAATAGCGGGGGCCCGATCCGGGGAGCTGTTTTTT	CASSLIAGARSGELFF
NA	TRBJ2-3	TRBV6-1	few	TGTGCCAGCCGAAGGCTGGGGCAGGGGTCTACGCAGTATTTT	CASRRLGQGSTQYF
TRBD2	TRBJ2-7	TRBV14	NA	TGTGCCAGCAGCCAAGGCGGGAGGCACACCTACGAGCAGTACTTC	CASSQGGRHTYEQYF
NA	TRBJ2-5	TRBV4-2	NA	TGTGCCAGCAGCCAAGGAATATTCTTCGAGACCCAGTACTTC	CASSQGIFFETQYF
NA	TRBJ1-2	TRBV28	NA	TGTGCCAGCAGCAGATGGGGGGCGCATCCTGGCTACACCTTC	CASSRWGAHPGYTF
NA	TRBJ2-4	TRBV7-2	NA	TGTGCCAGCAGCTTCGGGAACAAAAACATTCAGTACTTC	CASSFGNKNIQYF
TRBD1	TRBJ2-7	TRBV5-1	NA	TGCGCCAGCAGCGAGGACAGGGCTTACTACGAGCAGTACTTC	CASSEDRAYYEQYF
NA	TRBJ1-3	TRBV15	NA	TGTGCCACCACCCCGAACCGAGCTGGAAACACCATATATTTT	CATTPNRAGNTIYF
NA	TRBJ2-5	TRBV7-2	NA	TGTGCCAGCAGCTCCTCAATCAGGGAAGAGACCCAGTACTTC	CASSSSIREETQYF
TRBD2	TRBJ2-3	TRBV7-8	many	TGTGCCAGCAGCCCCCGGACTAGCGGGACAGATACGCAGTATTTT	CASSPRTSGTDTQYF
TRBD2	TRBJ2-4	TRBV20-1	NA	TGCAGTGCTGGGACTAGATTCGGCATTCAGTACTTC	CSAGTRFGIQYF
NA	TRBJ1-6	TRBV7-9	many	TGTGCCAGCAGCTTACGACCCCCTACAGAGAGCTCCTATAATTCACCCCTCCACTTT	CASSLRPPTESSYNSPLHF
TRBD2	TRBJ2-1	TRBV25-1	few	TGTGCCAGCAGTGACTGGTTGGGCGGGAGTGGTAGGGACAATGAGCAGTTCTTC	CASSDWLGGSGRDNEQFF